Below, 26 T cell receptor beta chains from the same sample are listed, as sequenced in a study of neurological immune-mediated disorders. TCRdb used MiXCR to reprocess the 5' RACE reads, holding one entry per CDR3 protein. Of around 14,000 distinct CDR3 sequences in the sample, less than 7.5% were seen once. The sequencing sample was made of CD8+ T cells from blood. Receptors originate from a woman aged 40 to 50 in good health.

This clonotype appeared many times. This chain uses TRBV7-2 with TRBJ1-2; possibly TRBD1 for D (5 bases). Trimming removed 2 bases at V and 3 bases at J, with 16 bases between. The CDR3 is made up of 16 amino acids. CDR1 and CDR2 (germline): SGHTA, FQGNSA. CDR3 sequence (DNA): TGTGCCAGCAGCTTAAGTGCAGGGAAATATGACTATGGCTACACCTTC. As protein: CASSLSAGKYDYGYTF.

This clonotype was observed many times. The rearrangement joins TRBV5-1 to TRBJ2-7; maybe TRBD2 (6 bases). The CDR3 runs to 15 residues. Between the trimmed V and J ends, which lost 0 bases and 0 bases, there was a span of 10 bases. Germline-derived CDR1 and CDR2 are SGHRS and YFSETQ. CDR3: CASSLVAGSSYEQYF. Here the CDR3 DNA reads TGCGCCAGCAGCTTGGTGGCGGGGAGCTCCTACGAGCAGTACTTC.

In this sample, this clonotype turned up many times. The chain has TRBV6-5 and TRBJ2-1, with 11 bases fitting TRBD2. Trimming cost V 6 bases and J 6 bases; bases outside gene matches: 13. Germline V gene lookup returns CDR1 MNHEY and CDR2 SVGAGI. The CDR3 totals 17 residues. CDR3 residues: CASSPSETSGVPNEQFF. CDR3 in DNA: TGTGCCAGCAGCCCCTCCGAGACTAGCGGGGTTCCCAATGAGCAGTTCTTC.

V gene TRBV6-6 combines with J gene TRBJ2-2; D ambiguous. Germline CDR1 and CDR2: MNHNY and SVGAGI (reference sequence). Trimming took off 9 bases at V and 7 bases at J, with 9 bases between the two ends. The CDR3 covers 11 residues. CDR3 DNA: TGTGCCAGTACTGACCGCGGGGAGCTGTTTTTT. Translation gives CASTDRGELFF.

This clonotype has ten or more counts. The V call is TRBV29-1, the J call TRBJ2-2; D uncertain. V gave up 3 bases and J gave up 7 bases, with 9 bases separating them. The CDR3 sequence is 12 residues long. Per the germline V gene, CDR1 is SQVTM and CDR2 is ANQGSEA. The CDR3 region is CSVEGTGGELFF. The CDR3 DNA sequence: TGCAGCGTTGAGGGTACGGGCGGGGAGCTGTTTTTT.

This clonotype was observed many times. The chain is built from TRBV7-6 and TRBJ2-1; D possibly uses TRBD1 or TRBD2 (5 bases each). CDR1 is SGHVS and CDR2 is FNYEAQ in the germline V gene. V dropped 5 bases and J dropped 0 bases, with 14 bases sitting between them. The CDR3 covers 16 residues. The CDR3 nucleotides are TGTGCCAGCAGCCCCCCCCGGGGCAGCTCCTACAATGAGCAGTTCTTC. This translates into CASSPPRGSSYNEQFF.

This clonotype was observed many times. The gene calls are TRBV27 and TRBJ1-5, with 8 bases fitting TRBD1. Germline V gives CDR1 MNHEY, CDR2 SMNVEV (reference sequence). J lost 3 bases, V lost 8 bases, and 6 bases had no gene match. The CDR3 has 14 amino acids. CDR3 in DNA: TGTGCCAGCGCACCGGACAGGGTCAATCAGCCCCAGCATTTT. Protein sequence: CASAPDRVNQPQHF.

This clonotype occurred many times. CDR3 amino acids: CASSLVTNYGYTF. The CDR3 nucleotides are TGTGCCAGCAGCTTAGTTACGAACTATGGCTACACCTTC. The J gene is TRBJ1-2, the V gene TRBV11-2; no clear D gene. The CDR3 covers 13 residues. Germline lookup yields CDR1 SGHAT and CDR2 FQNNGV. Trimming left V 1 base short and J 2 bases short, with 5 bases between.

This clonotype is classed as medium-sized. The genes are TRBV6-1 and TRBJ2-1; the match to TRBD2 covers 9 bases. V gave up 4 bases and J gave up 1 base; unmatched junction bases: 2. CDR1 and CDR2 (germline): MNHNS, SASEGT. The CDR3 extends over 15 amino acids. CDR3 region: CASSASGRSYNEQFF. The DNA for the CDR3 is TGTGCCAGCAGTGCGAGCGGGAGGTCCTACAATGAGCAGTTCTTC.

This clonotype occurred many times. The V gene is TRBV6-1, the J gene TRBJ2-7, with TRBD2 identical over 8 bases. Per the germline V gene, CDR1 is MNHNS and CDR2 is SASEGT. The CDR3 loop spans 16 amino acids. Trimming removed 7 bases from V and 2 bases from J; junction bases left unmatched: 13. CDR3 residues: CASKLVGSGSPYEQYF. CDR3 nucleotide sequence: TGTGCCAGCAAACTGGTAGGAAGCGGGAGTCCCTACGAGCAGTACTTC.

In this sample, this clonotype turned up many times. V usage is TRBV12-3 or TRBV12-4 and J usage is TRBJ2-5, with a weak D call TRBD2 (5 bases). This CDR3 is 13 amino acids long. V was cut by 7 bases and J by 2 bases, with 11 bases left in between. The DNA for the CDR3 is TGTGCCAGCACCTACCCGGGACAAGAGACCCAGTACTTC. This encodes CASTYPGQETQYF.

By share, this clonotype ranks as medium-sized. CDR3 region: CASRSREGYNSPLHF. The DNA of the CDR3 is TGCGCCAGCAGGTCCAGGGAGGGCTATAATTCACCCCTCCACTTT. V and J are TRBV10-2 and TRBJ1-6, with D perhaps TRBD1 (5 bases). The CDR3 consists of 15 residues. CDR1 WSHSY and CDR2 SAAADI come from the germline V gene. The V end lost 6 bases, the J end lost 3 bases, and 12 bases lay between the germline ends.

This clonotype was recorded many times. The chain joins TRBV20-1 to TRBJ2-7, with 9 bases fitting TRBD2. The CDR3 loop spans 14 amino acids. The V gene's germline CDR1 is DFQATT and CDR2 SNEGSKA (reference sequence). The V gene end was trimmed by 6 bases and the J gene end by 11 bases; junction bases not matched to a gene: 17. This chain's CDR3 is CSASDGTSSEAEYF. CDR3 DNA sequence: TGCAGTGCGTCCGACGGGACTAGCTCAGAGGCGGAGTACTTC.

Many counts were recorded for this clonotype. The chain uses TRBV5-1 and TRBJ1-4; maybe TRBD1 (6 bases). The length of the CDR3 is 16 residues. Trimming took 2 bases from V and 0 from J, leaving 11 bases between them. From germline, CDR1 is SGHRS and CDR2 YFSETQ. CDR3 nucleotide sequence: TGCGCCAGCAGCTTTGGAGGGGGTGCAACTAATGAAAAACTGTTTTTT. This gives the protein CASSFGGGATNEKLFF.

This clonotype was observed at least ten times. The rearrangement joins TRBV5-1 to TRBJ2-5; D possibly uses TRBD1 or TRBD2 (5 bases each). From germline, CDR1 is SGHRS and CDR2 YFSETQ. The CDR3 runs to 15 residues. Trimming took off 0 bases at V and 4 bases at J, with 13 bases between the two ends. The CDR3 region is CASSLAGGTGETQYF. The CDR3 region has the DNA TGCGCCAGCAGCTTGGCCGGTGGGACGGGAGAGACCCAGTACTTC.

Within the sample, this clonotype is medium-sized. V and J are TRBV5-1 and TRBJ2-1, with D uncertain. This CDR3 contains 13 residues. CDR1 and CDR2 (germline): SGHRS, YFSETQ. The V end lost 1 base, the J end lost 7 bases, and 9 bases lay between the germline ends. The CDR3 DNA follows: TGCGCCAGCAGCTTGAATACGCCGAATGAGCAGTTCTTC. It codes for CASSLNTPNEQFF.

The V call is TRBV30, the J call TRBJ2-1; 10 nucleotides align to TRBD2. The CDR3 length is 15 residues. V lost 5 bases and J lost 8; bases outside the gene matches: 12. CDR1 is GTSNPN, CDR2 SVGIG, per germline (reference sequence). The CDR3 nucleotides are TGTGCCTGGGACACCGGGACTAGCGAATGGGATGAGCAGTTCTTC. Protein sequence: CAWDTGTSEWDEQFF.

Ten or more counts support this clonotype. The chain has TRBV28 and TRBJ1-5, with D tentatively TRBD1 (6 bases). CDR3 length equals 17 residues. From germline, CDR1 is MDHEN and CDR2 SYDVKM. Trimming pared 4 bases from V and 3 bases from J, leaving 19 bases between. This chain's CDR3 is CASSSPLGQGFNQPQHF. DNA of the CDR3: TGTGCCAGCAGTTCACCCCTGGGGCAGGGGTTCAATCAGCCCCAGCATTTT.

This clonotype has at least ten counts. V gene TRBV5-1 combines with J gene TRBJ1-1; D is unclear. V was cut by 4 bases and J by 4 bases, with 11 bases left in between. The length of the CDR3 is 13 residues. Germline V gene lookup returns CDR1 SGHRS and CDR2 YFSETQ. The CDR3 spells CASSPEGSTEAFF. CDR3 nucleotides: TGCGCCAGCAGCCCGGAGGGAAGCACTGAAGCTTTCTTT.

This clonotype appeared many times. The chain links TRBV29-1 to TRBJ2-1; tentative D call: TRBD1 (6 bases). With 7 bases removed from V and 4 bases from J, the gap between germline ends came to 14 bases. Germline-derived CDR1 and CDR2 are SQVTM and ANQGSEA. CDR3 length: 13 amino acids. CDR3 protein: CSEGDGNYNEQFF. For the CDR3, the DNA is TGCAGCGAGGGGGACGGCAATTACAATGAGCAGTTCTTC.

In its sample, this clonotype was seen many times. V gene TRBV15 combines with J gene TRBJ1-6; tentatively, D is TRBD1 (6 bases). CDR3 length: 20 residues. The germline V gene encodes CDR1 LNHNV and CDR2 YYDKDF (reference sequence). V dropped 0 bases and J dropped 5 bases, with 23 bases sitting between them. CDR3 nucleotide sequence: TGTGCCACCAGCAGAGAGGAGGCACAGGGACTAATCTTCAATAATTCACCCCTCCACTTT. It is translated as CATSREEAQGLIFNNSPLHF.

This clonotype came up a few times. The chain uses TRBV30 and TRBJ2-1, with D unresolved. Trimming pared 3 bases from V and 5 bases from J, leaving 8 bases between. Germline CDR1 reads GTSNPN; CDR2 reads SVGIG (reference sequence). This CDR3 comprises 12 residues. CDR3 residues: CAWSVMDNEQFF. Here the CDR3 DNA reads TGTGCCTGGAGCGTCATGGACAATGAGCAGTTCTTC.

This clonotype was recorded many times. In DNA form, the CDR3 reads TGTGCCAGCAGCCAAAAATCAGCCTTGAACACTGAAGCTTTCTTT. Its protein is CASSQKSALNTEAFF. The chain recombines TRBV7-2 with TRBJ1-1; D unresolved. Trimming left V 5 bases short and J 0 bases short, with 13 bases between. CDR1 and CDR2 from the germline V gene are SGHTA and FQGNSA. This CDR3 region has 15 residues.

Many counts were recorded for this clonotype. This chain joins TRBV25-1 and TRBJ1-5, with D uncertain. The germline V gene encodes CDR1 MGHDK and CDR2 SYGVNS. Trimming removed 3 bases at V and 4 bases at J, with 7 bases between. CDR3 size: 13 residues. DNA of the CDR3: TGTGCCAGCAGTGAGGGAGCGAATCAGCCCCAGCATTTT. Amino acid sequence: CASSEGANQPQHF.

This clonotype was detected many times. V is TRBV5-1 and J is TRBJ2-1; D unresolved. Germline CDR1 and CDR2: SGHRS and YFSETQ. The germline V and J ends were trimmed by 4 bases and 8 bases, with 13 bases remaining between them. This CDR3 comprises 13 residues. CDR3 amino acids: CASSGRANHEQFF. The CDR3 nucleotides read TGCGCCAGCAGCGGCCGGGCGAACCATGAGCAGTTCTTC. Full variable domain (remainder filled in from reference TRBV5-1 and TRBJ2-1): KAGVTQTPRYLIKTRGQQVTLSCSPISGHRSVSWYQQTPGQGLQFLFEYFSETQRNKGNFPGRFSGRQFSNSRSEMNVSTLELGDSALYLCASSGRANHEQFFGPGTRLTVL.

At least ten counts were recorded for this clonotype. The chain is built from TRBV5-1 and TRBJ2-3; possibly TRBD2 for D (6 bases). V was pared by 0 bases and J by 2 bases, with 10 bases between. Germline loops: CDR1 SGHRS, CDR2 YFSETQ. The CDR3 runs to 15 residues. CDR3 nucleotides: TGCGCCAGCAGCTTGGATCGGGGGTTCACAGATACGCAGTATTTT. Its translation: CASSLDRGFTDTQYF.